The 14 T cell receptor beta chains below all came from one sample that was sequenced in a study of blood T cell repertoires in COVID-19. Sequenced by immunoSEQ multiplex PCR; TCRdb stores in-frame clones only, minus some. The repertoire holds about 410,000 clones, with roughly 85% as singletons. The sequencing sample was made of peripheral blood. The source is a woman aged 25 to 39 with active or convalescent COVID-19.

CDR3: CAITEGTDLIYGYTF. CDR3 sequence (DNA): TGTGCCATCACCGAGGGGACAGACTTAATATATGGCTACACCTTC. The rearrangement uses TRBV10-3 and TRBJ1-2, with 7 bases identical to TRBD1. Germline CDR1 reads ENHRY; CDR2 reads SYGVKD. J lost 5 bases, V lost 7 bases, and 13 bases had no gene match. CDR3 length equals 15 residues.

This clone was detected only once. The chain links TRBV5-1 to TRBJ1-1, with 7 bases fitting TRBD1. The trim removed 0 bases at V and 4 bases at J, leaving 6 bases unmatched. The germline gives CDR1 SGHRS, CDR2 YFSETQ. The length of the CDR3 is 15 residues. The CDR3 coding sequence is TGCGCCAGCAGCTTGGAAGGGGGCGGTGGCACTGAAGCTTTCTTT. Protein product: CASSLEGGGGTEAFF.

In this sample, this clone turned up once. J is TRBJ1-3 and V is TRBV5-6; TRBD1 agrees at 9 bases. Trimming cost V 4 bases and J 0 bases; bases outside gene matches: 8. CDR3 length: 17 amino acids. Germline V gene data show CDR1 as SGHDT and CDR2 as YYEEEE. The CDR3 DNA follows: TGTGCCAGCAGCAGAGGGGACAGGGTGAGCTCTGGAAACACCATATATTTT. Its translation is CASSRGDRVSSGNTIYF.

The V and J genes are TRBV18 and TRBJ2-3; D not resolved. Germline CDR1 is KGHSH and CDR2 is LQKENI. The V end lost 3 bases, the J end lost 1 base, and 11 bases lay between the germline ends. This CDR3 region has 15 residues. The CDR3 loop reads CASSPPTRGTDTQYF. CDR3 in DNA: TGTGCCAGCTCACCGCCAACTCGCGGCACAGATACGCAGTATTTT. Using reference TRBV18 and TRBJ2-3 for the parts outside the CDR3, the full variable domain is NAGVMQNPRHLVRRRGQEARLRCSPMKGHSHVYWYRQLPEEGLKFMVYLQKENIIDESGMPKERFSAEFPKEGPSILRIQQVVRGDSAAYFCASSPPTRGTDTQYFGPGTRLTVL.

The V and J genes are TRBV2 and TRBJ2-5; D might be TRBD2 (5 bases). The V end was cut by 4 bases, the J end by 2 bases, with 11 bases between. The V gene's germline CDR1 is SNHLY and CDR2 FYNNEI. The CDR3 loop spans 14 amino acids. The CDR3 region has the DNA TGTGCCAGCAGTGTCCGTCCGGGGCAAGAGACCCAGTACTTC. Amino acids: CASSVRPGQETQYF.

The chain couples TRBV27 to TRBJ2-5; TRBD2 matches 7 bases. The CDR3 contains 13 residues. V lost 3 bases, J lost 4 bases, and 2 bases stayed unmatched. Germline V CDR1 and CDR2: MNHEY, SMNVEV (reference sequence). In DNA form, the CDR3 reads TGTGCCAGCAGTTTCTGGGAGGGAGAGACCCAGTACTTC. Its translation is CASSFWEGETQYF.

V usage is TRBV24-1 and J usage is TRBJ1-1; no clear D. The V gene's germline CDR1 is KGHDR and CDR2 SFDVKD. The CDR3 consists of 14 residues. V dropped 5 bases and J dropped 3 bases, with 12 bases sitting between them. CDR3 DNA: TGTGCCACCAGTGCGTGGCTCTCATACACTGAAGCTTTCTTT. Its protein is CATSAWLSYTEAFF.

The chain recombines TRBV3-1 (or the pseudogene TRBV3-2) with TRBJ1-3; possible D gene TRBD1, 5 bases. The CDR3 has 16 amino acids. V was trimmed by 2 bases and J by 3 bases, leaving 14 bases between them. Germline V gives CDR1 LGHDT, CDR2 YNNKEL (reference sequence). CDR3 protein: CASSQLSRGSGNTIYF. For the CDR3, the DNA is TGTGCCAGCAGCCAACTTTCGCGGGGCAGTGGAAACACCATATATTTT.

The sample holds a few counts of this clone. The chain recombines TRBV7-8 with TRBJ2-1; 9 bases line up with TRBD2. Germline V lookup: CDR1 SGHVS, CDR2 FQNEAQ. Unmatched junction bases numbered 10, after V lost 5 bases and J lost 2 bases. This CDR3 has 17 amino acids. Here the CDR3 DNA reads TGTGCCAGCAGCCATGGAAGAGCGGGAGGAACCTACAATGAGCAGTTCTTC. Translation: CASSHGRAGGTYNEQFF.

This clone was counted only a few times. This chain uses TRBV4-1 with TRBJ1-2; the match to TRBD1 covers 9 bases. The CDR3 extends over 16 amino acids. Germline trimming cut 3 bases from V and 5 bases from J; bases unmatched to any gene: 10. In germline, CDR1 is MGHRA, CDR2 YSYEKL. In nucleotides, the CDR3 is TGCGCCAGCAGCCAGGGTTCTTCCGGGACAGGGTATGGCTACACCTTC. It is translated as CASSQGSSGTGYGYTF.

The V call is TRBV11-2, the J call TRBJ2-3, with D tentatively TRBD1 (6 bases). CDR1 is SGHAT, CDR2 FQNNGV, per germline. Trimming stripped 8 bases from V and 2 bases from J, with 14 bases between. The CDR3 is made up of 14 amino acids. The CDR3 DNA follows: TGTGCCAGCCTCCCGCAGGGGCACACAGATACGCAGTATTTT. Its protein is CASLPQGHTDTQYF.

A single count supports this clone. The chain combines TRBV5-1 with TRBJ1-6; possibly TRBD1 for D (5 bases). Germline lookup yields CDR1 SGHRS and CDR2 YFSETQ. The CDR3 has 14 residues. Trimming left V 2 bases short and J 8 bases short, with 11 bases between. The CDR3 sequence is CASSFLTGDSPLHF. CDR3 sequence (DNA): TGCGCCAGCAGCTTTTTAACAGGAGATTCACCCCTCCACTTT.

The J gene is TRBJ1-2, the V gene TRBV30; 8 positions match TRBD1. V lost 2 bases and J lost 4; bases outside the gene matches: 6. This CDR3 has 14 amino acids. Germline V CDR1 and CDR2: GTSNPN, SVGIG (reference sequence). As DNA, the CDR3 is TGTGCCTGGAGTCCCGGGACAGGCCCCTATGGCTACACCTTC. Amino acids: CAWSPGTGPYGYTF.

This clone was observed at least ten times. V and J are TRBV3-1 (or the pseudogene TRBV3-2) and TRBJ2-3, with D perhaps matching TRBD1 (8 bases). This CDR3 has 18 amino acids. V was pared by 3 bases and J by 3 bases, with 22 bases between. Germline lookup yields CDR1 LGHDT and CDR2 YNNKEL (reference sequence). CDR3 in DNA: TGTGCCAGCAGCCACTACGAAGGCAGGGGGCGGGGGACAGATACGCAGTATTTT. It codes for CASSHYEGRGRGTDTQYF.